What follows describes a single T cell receptor (beta chain). This specimen comes from a study of T cell responses to AZD1222 COVID-19 vaccine. Study in general: Whether given at about 4 or about 12 weeks, second doses were pooled.

Method: immunoSEQ multiplex PCR; TCRdb's copy keeps in-frame clones and lacks some. The sample records 95,000 to 150,000 clones, about nine tenths being singletons. The CDR3 has 15 amino acids. Losses at the gene ends were 5 bases for V and 4 bases for J; bases not matched to a gene: 8. The germline CDR1 and CDR2 sequences are SGHAT and FQNNGV. The chain combines TRBV11-2 with TRBJ1-1, with TRBD1 matching 9 bases. This TCR was recovered from an adult in good health. Material: peripheral blood, obtained on day 0 of AZD1222 vaccination. DNA for the CDR3: TGTGCCAGCAGCCCCGCGACAGGGGGTGGCACTGAAGCTTTCTTT. Encoded protein: CASSPATGGGTEAFF.